The subject of this entry is one T cell receptor (beta chain). The CDR3 has 13 amino acids. The V and J ends lost 4 bases and 7 bases respectively, with 17 bases between them. Germline loops: CDR1 DFQATT, CDR2 SNEGSKA (reference sequence). Amplification by 5'RACE using constant-segment primers produced TCR alpha and TCR beta cDNA libraries that carried sample barcodes and UMIs. TCRdb re-analysed the 5' RACE reads in MiXCR, keeping a single row per CDR3 protein. The data hold 340,000 or so distinct CDR3 sequences, with 10% to 15% observed a single time. This sample stems from a study of T-cell memory formation after mild COVID-19.

This TCR was recovered from a man aged 18 to 35 who had mild COVID-19 (a few samples of this study predate the infection). Cell type and time point are not known. The specimen sequenced was PBMCs or a T cell subset sorted from them (not recorded which). The chain carries TRBV20-1 and TRBJ2-7; D remains unclear. CDR3 sequence reads: CSATPATLWEQYV. The CDR3 DNA reads as TGCAGTGCTACTCCGGCGACCCTATGGGAGCAGTACGTC.